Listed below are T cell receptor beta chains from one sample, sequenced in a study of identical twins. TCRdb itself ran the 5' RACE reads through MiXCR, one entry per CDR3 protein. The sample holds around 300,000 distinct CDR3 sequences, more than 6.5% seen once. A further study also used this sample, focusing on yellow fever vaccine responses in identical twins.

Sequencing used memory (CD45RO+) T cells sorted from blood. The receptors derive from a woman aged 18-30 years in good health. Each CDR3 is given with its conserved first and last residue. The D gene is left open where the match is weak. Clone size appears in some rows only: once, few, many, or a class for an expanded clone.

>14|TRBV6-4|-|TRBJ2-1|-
CASSDSGGSGEQFF
TGTGCCAGCAGTGACTCCGGGGGATCGGGTGAGCAGTTCTTC
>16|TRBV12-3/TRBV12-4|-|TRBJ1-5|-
CASSPGEGLTNQPQHF
TGTGCCAGCAGTCCGGGGGAGGGGTTGACCAATCAGCCCCAGCATTTT
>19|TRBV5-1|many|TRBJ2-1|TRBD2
CASSLESSGGASRYNEQFF
TGCGCCAGCAGCTTGGAGTCTAGCGGGGGGGCCTCGCGCTACAATGAGCAGTTCTTC
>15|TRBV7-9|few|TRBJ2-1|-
CASSLVVDTYNEQFF
TGTGCCAGCAGCTTAGTGGTAGACACCTACAATGAGCAGTTCTTC
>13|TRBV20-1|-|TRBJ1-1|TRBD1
CSAKGQGNTEAFF
TGCAGTGCTAAGGGACAGGGGAACACTGAAGCTTTCTTT
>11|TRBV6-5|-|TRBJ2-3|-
CASVRGDTQYF
TGTGCCAGCGTTAGGGGAGATACGCAGTATTTT
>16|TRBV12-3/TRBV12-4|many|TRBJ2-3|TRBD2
CASSLRSSGIPDTQYF
TGTGCCAGCAGTTTAAGGTCTAGCGGTATCCCAGATACGCAGTATTTT
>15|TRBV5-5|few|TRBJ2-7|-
CASSILSGTVYEQYF
TGTGCCAGCAGCATACTCTCCGGGACGGTCTACGAGCAGTACTTC
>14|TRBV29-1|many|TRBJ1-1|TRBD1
CSVVSGTGNTEAFF
TGCAGCGTTGTTTCCGGGACAGGGAACACTGAAGCTTTCTTT
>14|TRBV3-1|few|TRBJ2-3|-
CASRSFAGADTQYF
TGTGCCAGCAGATCTTTCGCTGGCGCAGATACGCAGTATTTT
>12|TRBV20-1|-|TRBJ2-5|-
CSARLLVQTQYF
TGCAGTGCTAGATTACTAGTCCAGACCCAGTACTTC
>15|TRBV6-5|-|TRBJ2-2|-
CASGWVISGTGELFF
TGTGCCAGCGGTTGGGTCATCTCGGGCACCGGGGAGCTGTTTTTT
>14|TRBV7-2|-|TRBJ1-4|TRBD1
CASKGGTGNEKLFF
TGTGCCAGCAAGGGCGGGACAGGGAATGAAAAACTGTTTTTT
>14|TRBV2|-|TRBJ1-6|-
CATQTGTYNSPLHF
TGTGCCACCCAGACCGGGACCTATAATTCACCCCTCCACTTT
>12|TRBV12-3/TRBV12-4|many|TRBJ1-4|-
CASSLIGGKLFF
TGTGCCAGCAGTTTAATTGGTGGGAAACTGTTTTTT
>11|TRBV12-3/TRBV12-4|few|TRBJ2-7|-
CASSLSVEQYF
TGTGCCAGCAGTTTATCTGTCGAGCAGTACTTC
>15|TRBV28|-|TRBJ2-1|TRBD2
CASSLGGLAGGSQFF
TGTGCCAGCAGTTTAGGGGGACTAGCGGGAGGGTCTCAGTTCTTC
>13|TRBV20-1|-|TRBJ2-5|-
CSARQAGRETQYF
TGCAGTGCTAGACAGGCAGGCCGAGAGACCCAGTACTTC
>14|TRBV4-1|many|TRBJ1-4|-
CASSQGQENEKLFF
TGCGCCAGCAGCCAAGGACAGGAAAATGAAAAACTGTTTTTT
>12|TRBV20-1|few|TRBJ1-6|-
CSAQQEDSPLHF
TGCAGTGCACAGCAAGAGGATTCACCCCTCCACTTT
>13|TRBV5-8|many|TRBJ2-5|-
CASSPGYQETQYF
TGTGCCAGCAGCCCAGGGTACCAAGAGACCCAGTACTTC
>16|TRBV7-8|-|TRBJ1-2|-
CASSLMAALANYGYTF
TGTGCCAGCAGCTTAATGGCAGCCCTAGCTAACTATGGCTACACCTTC
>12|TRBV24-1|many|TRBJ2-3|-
CATSGTTDTQYF
TGTGCCACCAGTGGGACTACAGATACGCAGTATTTT
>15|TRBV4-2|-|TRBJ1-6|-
CASSRPGEAYSPLHF
TGTGCCAGCAGCCGTCCGGGGGAAGCGTATTCACCCCTCCACTTT
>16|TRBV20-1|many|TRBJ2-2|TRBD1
CSARVWQGARTGELFF
TGCAGTGCTAGAGTCTGGCAGGGGGCTCGCACCGGGGAGCTGTTTTTT
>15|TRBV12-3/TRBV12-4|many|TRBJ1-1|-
CASSSLGTQTTEAFF
TGTGCCAGCAGTTCACTCGGCACCCAAACCACTGAAGCTTTCTTT
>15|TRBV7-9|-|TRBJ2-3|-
CASSFGTPRTDTQYF
TGTGCCAGCAGCTTTGGGACACCCCGCACAGATACGCAGTATTTT
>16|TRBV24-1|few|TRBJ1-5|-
CATSDNTGYSNQPQHF
TGTGCCACCAGTGACAATACAGGATATAGCAATCAGCCCCAGCATTTT
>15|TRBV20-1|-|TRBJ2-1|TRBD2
CSAPPTGGSYNEQFF
TGCAGTGCTCCTCCGACGGGGGGCTCCTACAATGAGCAGTTCTTC